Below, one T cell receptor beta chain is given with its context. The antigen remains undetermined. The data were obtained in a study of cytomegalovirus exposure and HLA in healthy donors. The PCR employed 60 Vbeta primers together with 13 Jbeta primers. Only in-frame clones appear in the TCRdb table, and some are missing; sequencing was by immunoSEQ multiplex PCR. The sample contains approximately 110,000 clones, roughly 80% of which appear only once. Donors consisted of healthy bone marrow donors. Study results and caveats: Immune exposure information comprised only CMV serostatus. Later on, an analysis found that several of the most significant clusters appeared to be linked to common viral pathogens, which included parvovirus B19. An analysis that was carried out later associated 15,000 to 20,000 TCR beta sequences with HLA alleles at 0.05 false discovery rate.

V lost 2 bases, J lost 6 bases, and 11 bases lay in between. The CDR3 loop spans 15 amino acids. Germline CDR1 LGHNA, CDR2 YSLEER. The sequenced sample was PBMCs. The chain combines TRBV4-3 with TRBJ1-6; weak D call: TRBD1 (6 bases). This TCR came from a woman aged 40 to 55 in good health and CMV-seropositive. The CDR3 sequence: CASSQRWDTNSPLHF. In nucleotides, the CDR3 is TGCGCCAGCAGCCAACGTTGGGACACTAATTCACCCCTCCACTTT.